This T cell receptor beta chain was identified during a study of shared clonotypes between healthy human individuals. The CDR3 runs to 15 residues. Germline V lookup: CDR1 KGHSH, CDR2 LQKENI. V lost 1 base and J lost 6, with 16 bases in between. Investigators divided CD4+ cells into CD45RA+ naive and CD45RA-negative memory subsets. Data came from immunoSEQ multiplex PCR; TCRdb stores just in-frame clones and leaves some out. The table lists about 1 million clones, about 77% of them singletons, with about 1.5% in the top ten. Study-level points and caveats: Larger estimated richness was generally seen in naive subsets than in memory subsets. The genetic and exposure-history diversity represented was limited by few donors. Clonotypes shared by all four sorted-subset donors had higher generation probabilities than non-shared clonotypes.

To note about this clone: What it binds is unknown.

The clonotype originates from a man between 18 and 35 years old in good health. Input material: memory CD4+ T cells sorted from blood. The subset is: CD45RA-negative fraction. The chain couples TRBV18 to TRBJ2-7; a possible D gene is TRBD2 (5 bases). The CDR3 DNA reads TGTGCCAGCTCACCACTCGGGGAAGGATTGAGCGAGCAGTACTTC. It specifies CASSPLGEGLSEQYF.